This note documents a single T cell receptor (beta chain) sequence. The sample comes from a study of T-cell memory formation after mild COVID-19. TCRdb reprocessed the 5' RACE reads via MiXCR and lists one record per CDR3 protein. The sample includes hundreds of thousands of distinct CDR3 sequences, approximately 22% of them seen just once. The CDR3 has 14 amino acids. The germline CDR1 and CDR2 sequences are MGHRA and YSYEKL. V shed 4 bases and J shed 2 bases, with 11 bases lying between them. The sequenced material came from PBMCs or a T cell subset sorted from them (not recorded which). This chain links TRBV4-1 with TRBJ1-2; D is possibly TRBD1 (5 bases). This clonotype originated in a man between 18 and 35 years old who had mild COVID-19 (a few samples of this study predate the infection). Cell type and time point are not known. CDR3 in amino acids: CASSPRDGNYGYTF. In nucleotides, the CDR3 is TGCGCCAGCAGCCCTAGGGACGGGAACTATGGCTACACCTTC.